Below, 21 T cell receptor beta chains from the same sample are listed, as sequenced in a study of T cell repertoires in cytomegalovirus infection. TCRdb reprocessed the reads with MiXCR, giving one entry per CDR3 protein. The table lists 250,000 to 300,000 distinct CDR3 sequences, under 30% of them singletons. Specimen: PBMCs. The receptors originated from a human donor in good health (CMV status not recorded). Some clones in this sample may be carry-over from other donors' samples.

This clonotype was seen at least ten times. The chain uses TRBV7-2 and TRBJ2-1, with 9 nucleotides matching TRBD1. V shed 5 bases, J shed 7 bases, and the junction held 6 bases outside the gene matches. The CDR3 is 14 amino acids. Germline V gene sequence: CDR1 SGHTA, CDR2 FQGNSA. The CDR3 DNA follows: TGTGCCAGCAGCCCCGGACAGGGGAGGAATGAGCAGTTCTTC. Protein: CASSPGQGRNEQFF.

This clonotype was seen more than once but under ten times. This chain joins TRBV10-3 and TRBJ2-1; D gene ambiguous. Trimming shortened V by 2 bases and J by 4 bases, and 12 bases separated the two germline ends. The CDR3 length is 15 residues. The germline V gene has CDR1 ENHRY and CDR2 SYGVKD. The CDR3 spells CAISERPNNYNEQFF. DNA of the CDR3: TGTGCCATCAGTGAGCGGCCTAATAATTACAATGAGCAGTTCTTC.

The chain uses TRBV5-6 and TRBJ2-7, with D maybe TRBD1 (6 bases). The CDR3 consists of 14 residues. Germline values: CDR1 SGHDT, CDR2 YYEEEE. Trimming took off 4 bases at V and 2 bases at J, with 13 bases between the two ends. The CDR3: CASSGPTGPYEQYF. The CDR3 nucleotides read TGTGCCAGCAGCGGGCCGACAGGCCCCTACGAGCAGTACTTC.

This clonotype has ten or more counts. This chain links TRBV7-2 with TRBJ1-4, with D possibly TRBD1 on 5 matching bases. Germline V gene data show CDR1 as SGHTA and CDR2 as FQGNSA. This CDR3 spans 15 amino acids. V was trimmed by 2 bases and J by 7 bases, leaving 14 bases between them. The CDR3 DNA reads as TGTGCCAGCAGCTTATTCGGGGGATTAAGTGAAAAACTGTTTTTT. Its protein is CASSLFGGLSEKLFF.

The J gene is TRBJ2-7, the V gene TRBV6-2 or TRBV6-3, with 9 bases identical to TRBD1. Per germline, CDR1 MNHEY and CDR2 SVGEGT. This CDR3 comprises 15 residues. Trimming at V came to 2 bases and at J to 2 bases, leaving 4 bases not matched to a gene. This chain's CDR3 is CASSYGQGFAYEQYF. Here the CDR3 DNA reads TGTGCCAGCAGTTACGGACAGGGGTTCGCCTACGAGCAGTACTTC.

V usage is TRBV6-2 or TRBV6-3 and J usage is TRBJ2-3; 7 nucleotides match TRBD2. Germline V gives CDR1 MNHEY, CDR2 SVGEGT. The CDR3 loop spans 14 amino acids. After removal of 8 bases from V and 9 bases from J, the junction contained 14 bases not matched to a gene. CDR3 amino acids: CASGPGGSAPTQYF. The CDR3 bases are TGTGCCAGCGGGCCCGGCGGGAGCGCCCCCACGCAGTATTTT.

A remark on this clonotype: Compared with germline, one end of the junction differs, possibly owing to a read error. The chain couples TRBV19 to TRBJ2-2, with 7 positions matching TRBD2. The CDR3 contains 15 residues. CDR1 LNHDA and CDR2 SQIVND come from the germline V gene (reference sequence). CDR3 bases: TGTACCAGTAAAATAAGCGGGACGAACACCGGGGAGCTGTTTTTT. Residues: CTSKISGTNTGELFF.

This clonotype was seen more than once but under ten times. The rearrangement joins TRBV28 to TRBJ1-2, with a possible D match to TRBD1 (6 bases). CDR3 length: 16 residues. V was pared by 6 bases and J by 7 bases, with 24 bases between. CDR1 and CDR2 (germline): MDHEN, SYDVKM. The CDR3 nucleotides are TGTGCCAGCAGCGCTAAGTTCCGCCGGGACAAGAGTGGCTACACCTTC. Protein sequence: CASSAKFRRDKSGYTF.

This clonotype was counted at least ten times. The chain couples TRBV11-2 to TRBJ2-2, with a tentative D call TRBD1 (5 bases). Trimming pared 6 bases from V and 4 bases from J, leaving 21 bases between. CDR1 is SGHAT and CDR2 is FQNNGV in the germline V gene. There are 17 residues in the CDR3. The CDR3: CASSKGAPPWVTGELFF. For the CDR3, the DNA is TGTGCCAGCAGTAAAGGGGCACCACCCTGGGTCACCGGGGAGCTGTTTTTT.

This clonotype was seen a few times. V is TRBV28 and J is TRBJ2-2; 10 nucleotides align to TRBD2. The CDR3 extends over 16 amino acids. Losses at the gene ends were 5 bases for V and 4 bases for J; bases not matched to a gene: 7. From germline, CDR1 is MDHEN and CDR2 SYDVKM. CDR3 loop: CASSMLAGVSTGELFF. The CDR3 DNA reads as TGTGCCAGCAGTATGCTAGCGGGAGTTTCCACCGGGGAGCTGTTTTTT.

This clonotype was detected only a few times. The chain uses TRBV7-6 and TRBJ2-5; D unclear. Trimming pared 5 bases from V and 4 bases from J, leaving 8 bases between. Germline CDR1 SGHVS, CDR2 FNYEAQ. The CDR3 runs 12 residues. The CDR3 nucleotides are TGTGCCAGCAGCAGGTGGCGAGAGACCCAGTACTTC. Amino acids: CASSRWRETQYF. The entire variable domain, with the rest obtained from reference TRBV7-6 and TRBJ2-5, is as follows: GAGVSQSPRYKVTKRGQDVALRCDPISGHVSLYWYRQALGQGPEFLTYFNYEAQQDKSGLPNDRFSAERPEGSISTLTIQRTEQRDSAMYRCASSRWRETQYFGPGTRLLVL.

This clonotype appeared many times. V is TRBV7-2 and J is TRBJ2-2, with D tentatively TRBD2 (6 bases). The CDR3 runs to 15 residues. The germline gives CDR1 SGHTA, CDR2 FQGNSA. Trimming removed 5 bases from V and 5 bases from J, with 15 bases in between. CDR3 nucleotide sequence: TGTGCCAGCAGCCTGAGGACTATTCGAACCGGGGAGCTGTTTTTT. Its protein product is CASSLRTIRTGELFF.

This clonotype was seen more than once but under ten times. The J gene is TRBJ2-1, the V gene TRBV7-6; TRBD2 agrees at 13 bases. The germline gives CDR1 SGHVS, CDR2 FNYEAQ. The CDR3 runs 16 residues. V was clipped by 5 bases and J by 8 bases; unmatched bases: 9. The CDR3 here is CASSNIGLAGAYEQFF. CDR3 coding DNA: TGTGCCAGCAGCAACATCGGACTAGCGGGGGCTTATGAGCAGTTCTTC.

The chain uses TRBV29-1 and TRBJ2-7; D remains unclear. V was clipped by 4 bases and J by 0 bases, with 13 bases between them. This CDR3 comprises 14 residues. CDR1 SQVTM and CDR2 ANQGSEA come from the germline V gene. DNA for the CDR3: TGCAGCGTTGTAGGGATTACCTCCTCCTACGAGCAGTACTTC. It is translated as CSVVGITSSYEQYF.

This clonotype was recorded at least ten times. V gene TRBV7-8 combines with J gene TRBJ1-6; TRBD1 might be the D (6 bases). The V gene's germline CDR1 is SGHVS and CDR2 FQNEAQ. The germline V and J ends were trimmed by 4 bases and 0 bases, with 16 bases remaining between them. This CDR3 contains 18 residues. The CDR3 loop reads CASSSRQVTSSYNSPLHF. The DNA for the CDR3 is TGTGCCAGCAGCTCTCGACAGGTCACGAGCTCCTATAATTCACCCCTCCACTTT.

This clonotype has just one count. This chain links TRBV27 with TRBJ2-7; D gene uncertain. V was pared by 6 bases and J by 2 bases, with 17 bases between. The germline V gene encodes CDR1 MNHEY and CDR2 SMNVEV (reference sequence). The CDR3 contains 15 residues. The CDR3 coding sequence is TGTGCCAGCAGGGGAACCACCGTACAGACCTACGAGCAGTACTTC. Translated, it gives CASRGTTVQTYEQYF.

This chain connects TRBV7-2 to TRBJ2-6, with D perhaps matching TRBD1 or TRBD2 (5 bases each). The CDR3 has 21 amino acids. The germline gives CDR1 SGHTA, CDR2 FQGNSA. V lost 5 bases and J lost 0, with 26 bases in between. The CDR3 sequence: CASSTRPHGTGDSSGANVLTF. The CDR3 DNA reads as TGTGCCAGCAGCACCCGACCCCACGGGACCGGCGACTCCTCTGGGGCCAACGTCCTGACTTTC. The full variable domain, its missing parts supplied by reference TRBV7-2 and TRBJ2-6, is GAGVSQSPSNKVTEKGKDVELRCDPISGHTALYWYRQSLGQGLEFLIYFQGNSAPDKSGLPSDRFSAERTGGSVSTLTIQRTQQEDSAVYLCASSTRPHGTGDSSGANVLTFGAGSRLTVL.

This clonotype was observed a handful of times. This chain joins TRBV6-6 and TRBJ2-5, with 8 bases identical to TRBD2. Trimming took 10 bases from V and 5 from J; bases not matched to a gene: 3. Germline assignment: CDR1 MNHNY and CDR2 SVGAGI (reference sequence). The CDR3 is 11 residues long. CDR3 bases: TGTGCCACGGGGGGGTTCGAGACCCAGTACTTC. Its protein is CATGGFETQYF.

The chain recombines TRBV19 with TRBJ2-1; no definite D call. The CDR3 length is 14 residues. The germline V gene has CDR1 LNHDA and CDR2 SQIVND (reference sequence). The V end lost 4 bases, the J end lost 4 bases, and 11 bases lay between the germline ends. CDR3 amino acids: CASSKDLMYNEQFF. As DNA, the CDR3 is TGTGCCAGTAGTAAAGATCTCATGTACAATGAGCAGTTCTTC.

V gene TRBV20-1 combines with J gene TRBJ2-5, with D perhaps matching TRBD2 (7 bases). The CDR3 loop spans 13 amino acids. Germline CDR1 and CDR2: DFQATT and SNEGSKA (reference sequence). Between the trimmed V and J ends, which lost 8 bases and 5 bases, there was a span of 18 bases. The CDR3 DNA is TGCAGTATCACTAGGGGGGGGGCGGAGACCCAGTACTTC. Its translation is CSITRGGAETQYF.

This clonotype was counted ten times or more. V and J are TRBV7-6 and TRBJ2-1, with 15 bases that match TRBD2. The length of the CDR3 is 16 residues. The V gene end was trimmed by 4 bases and the J gene end by 8 bases; junction bases not matched to a gene: 6. Germline V gene data show CDR1 as SGHVS and CDR2 as FNYEAQ. CDR3 sequence reads: CASSSGLAGGTHEQFF. The CDR3 DNA sequence: TGTGCCAGCAGCTCAGGACTAGCGGGAGGGACCCATGAGCAGTTCTTC.